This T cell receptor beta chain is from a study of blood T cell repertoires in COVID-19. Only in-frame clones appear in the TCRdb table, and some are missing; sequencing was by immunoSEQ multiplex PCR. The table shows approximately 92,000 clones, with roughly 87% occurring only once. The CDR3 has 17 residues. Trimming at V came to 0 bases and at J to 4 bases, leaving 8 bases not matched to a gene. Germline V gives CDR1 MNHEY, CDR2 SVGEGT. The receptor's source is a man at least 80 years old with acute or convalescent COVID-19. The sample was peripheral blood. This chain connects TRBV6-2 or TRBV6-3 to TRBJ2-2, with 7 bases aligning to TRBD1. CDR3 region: CASSYSSWDSFTGELFF. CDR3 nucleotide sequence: TGTGCCAGCAGTTACTCGAGTTGGGACAGCTTCACCGGGGAGCTGTTTTTT.